The rows below give T cell receptor beta chains drawn from one sample of a study of shared clonotypes between healthy human individuals. Using immunoSEQ multiplex PCR, the repertoire was profiled, and TCRdb retains in-frame clones only, with some absent. The data contain about 2,100,000 clones, roughly 91% of them singletons. The specimen was naive CD8+ T cells from PBMCs. All receptors come from a young man in good health. Some clones in this sample may be carry-over from other donors' samples. Each CDR3 is given with its conserved first and last residue. The D gene is left open where the match is weak. Expanded clones get a size class; other rows say once, few or many, or leave the size out.

>-|TRBV6-1|TRBJ2-1|-
CASSEGPSSYNEQFF
TGTGCCAGCAGTGAAGGCCCCAGCTCCTACAATGAGCAGTTCTTC
>-|TRBV7-2|TRBJ1-2|TRBD1
CASSRPRDRDYGYTF
TGTGCCAGCAGCCGTCCCCGGGACAGGGACTATGGCTACACCTTC
>once|TRBV7-8|TRBJ2-1|-
CASSPGAQQFF
TGTGCCAGCAGCCCGGGGGCCCAGCAGTTCTTC
>-|TRBV27|TRBJ2-7|-
CASSLDNYEQYF
TGTGCCAGCAGTTTGGACAACTACGAGCAGTACTTC
>once|TRBV6-5|TRBJ2-1|TRBD1
CASSTRDSEQFF
TGTGCCAGCAGCACGAGGGACAGTGAGCAGTTCTTC
>-|TRBV5-4|TRBJ2-1|TRBD2
CASSFGTSGYNEQFF
TGTGCCAGCAGCTTTGGGACTAGCGGTTACAATGAGCAGTTCTTC
>-|TRBV27|TRBJ2-1|TRBD2
CASSLTGLAGGGSYNEQFF
TGTGCCAGCAGTTTAACGGGACTAGCGGGAGGCGGGTCCTACAATGAGCAGTTCTTC
>-|TRBV5-1|TRBJ2-7|TRBD2
CASSPPTSGAIYEQYF
TGCGCCAGCAGCCCCCCGACTAGCGGGGCCATCTACGAGCAGTACTTC
>-|TRBV10-1|TRBJ2-7|-
CASSESRLAEQYF
TGCGCCAGCAGTGAGTCGAGGCTAGCGGAGCAGTACTTC
>-|TRBV10-2|TRBJ1-3|-
CASSPGGAVGNTIYF
TGCGCCAGCTCCCCCGGGGGGGCGGTTGGAAACACCATATATTTT
>-|TRBV7-9|TRBJ2-1|-
CASSLAPNPIGYNEQFF
TGTGCCAGCAGCTTGGCACCGAACCCCATAGGCTACAATGAGCAGTTCTTC
>-|TRBV29-1|TRBJ2-2|-
CSGRGEGGELFF
TGCAGCGGACGAGGGGAAGGCGGGGAGCTGTTTTTT
>-|TRBV15|TRBJ2-7|-
CATSLQTGFLYEQYF
TGTGCCACCAGCCTACAAACGGGGTTCCTCTACGAGCAGTACTTC
>-|TRBV29-1|TRBJ1-1|-
CSAPASNTEAFF
TGCAGCGCCCCGGCCTCGAACACTGAAGCTTTCTTT
>-|TRBV5-6|TRBJ2-7|TRBD1
CASSSRDRGGYEQYF
TGTGCCAGCAGCTCGAGGGACAGGGGAGGGTACGAGCAGTACTTC
>once|TRBV10-2|TRBJ2-3|TRBD1
CASSDWWGQATDTQYF
TGCGCCAGCAGTGATTGGTGGGGACAGGCCACAGATACGCAGTATTTT
>-|TRBV5-6|TRBJ2-1|TRBD2
CASSPRGWLAGDNEQFF
TGTGCCAGCAGCCCGCGAGGGTGGCTAGCGGGTGACAATGAGCAGTTCTTC
>-|TRBV4-2|TRBJ1-5|-
CASSQYNQPQHF
TGTGCCAGCAGCCAATATAATCAGCCCCAGCATTTT
>-|TRBV28|TRBJ2-7|-
CASSLVDRKYEQYF
TGTGCCAGCAGTTTAGTCGACAGGAAGTACGAGCAGTACTTC
>-|TRBV2|TRBJ2-2|-
CASSDVGDITNTGELFF
TGTGCCAGCAGTGACGTGGGGGACATCACCAACACCGGGGAGCTGTTTTTT
>-|TRBV28|TRBJ2-1|-
CASSPRADEQFF
TGTGCCAGCAGTCCCCGAGCGGATGAGCAGTTCTTC
>-|TRBV2|TRBJ2-5|-
CASSDKIRSETQYF
TGTGCCAGCAGTGACAAGATTCGGAGCGAGACCCAGTACTTC
>-|TRBV7-2|TRBJ1-3|-
CASSPGRTSGNTIYF
TGTGCCAGCAGCCCCGGGAGGACTTCTGGAAACACCATATATTTT
>-|TRBV6-4|TRBJ2-1|TRBD2
CASSDLAGGNEQFF
TGTGCCAGCAGTGACCTAGCGGGAGGAAATGAGCAGTTCTTC
>-|TRBV4-3|TRBJ1-5|-
CASSQGPVYSNQPQHF
TGCGCCAGCAGCCAGGGACCAGTTTATAGCAATCAGCCCCAGCATTTT
>once|TRBV29-1|TRBJ2-5|TRBD1
CSVDRGQGFQETQYF
TGCAGCGTTGACCGAGGACAGGGCTTCCAAGAGACCCAGTACTTC
>-|TRBV2|TRBJ2-7|TRBD1
CASTYRGVSEQYF
TGTGCCAGCACTTACAGGGGAGTAAGCGAGCAGTACTTC
>-|TRBV27|TRBJ1-2|-
CASSLGAGYGYTF
TGTGCCAGCAGTTTAGGGGCAGGCTATGGCTACACCTTC
>-|TRBV9|TRBJ2-5|-
CASSQNQETQYF
TGTGCCAGCAGCCAGAACCAAGAGACCCAGTACTTC
>-|TRBV5-4|TRBJ2-1|-
CASSWSSSYNEQFF
TGTGCCAGCAGCTGGAGCAGCTCCTACAATGAGCAGTTCTTC
>-|TRBV7-9|TRBJ2-7|-
CASSLPTDELRKQYF
TGTGCCAGCAGCCTCCCGACCGATGAATTAAGGAAGCAGTACTTC
>-|TRBV7-6|TRBJ2-2|-
CASSSRQGSTGELFF
TGTGCCAGCAGCTCCCGGCAGGGGAGCACCGGGGAGCTGTTTTTT
>-|TRBV4-3|TRBJ2-2|-
CASSQAGRNTGELFF
TGCGCCAGCAGCCAAGCGGGACGGAACACCGGGGAGCTGTTTTTT
>-|TRBV7-9|TRBJ2-7|TRBD2
CASSPGSGGYYEQYF
TGTGCCAGCAGCCCGGGCAGCGGGGGTTACTACGAGCAGTACTTC
>-|TRBV7-9|TRBJ2-5|TRBD2
CASSYKGLAFQETQYF
TGTGCCAGCAGCTACAAGGGACTAGCGTTTCAAGAGACCCAGTACTTC
>-|TRBV9|TRBJ2-1|TRBD2
CASSVVGGGSYNEQFF
TGTGCCAGCAGCGTAGTGGGCGGGGGCTCCTACAATGAGCAGTTCTTC
>-|TRBV28|TRBJ1-3|TRBD1
CASSPRDRGGNTIYF
TGTGCCAGCAGTCCAAGGGACAGGGGAGGAAACACCATATATTTT
>-|TRBV5-6|TRBJ1-1|-
CASSSSPGHSEAFF
TGTGCCAGCAGCTCGTCTCCGGGACACTCTGAAGCTTTCTTT
>-|TRBV13|TRBJ1-2|-
CASRTHGGLAYGYTF
TGTGCCAGCAGGACGCACGGGGGCTTAGCCTATGGCTACACCTTC
>-|TRBV27|TRBJ2-1|TRBD1
CASSRDRVSSYNEQFF
TGTGCCAGCAGTCGTGACAGGGTTAGCTCCTACAATGAGCAGTTCTTC
>-|TRBV6-5|TRBJ2-5|-
CASKVRGSLQETQYF
TGTGCCAGCAAGGTCAGAGGCAGCCTTCAAGAGACCCAGTACTTC